This T cell receptor beta chain was profiled in a study of blood T cell repertoires in COVID-19. Background on the study: Italy, Spain and the United States were the sources of the convalescent and acute COVID-19 samples.

Trimming pared 4 bases from V and 2 bases from J, leaving 9 bases between. The CDR3 spans 14 residues. Per germline, CDR1 MNHEY and CDR2 SMNVEV (reference sequence). Enrolled through a virtual design, the participants were between roughly 18 and 100 years of age and came from about two dozen US areas. TCRdb's copy holds only in-frame clones and misses some; the assay was immunoSEQ multiplex PCR. Among 250,000 to 400,000 clones listed, around nine tenths were seen once. What was sequenced was PBMCs or T cells enriched from blood (not recorded which). The chain links TRBV27 to TRBJ1-5; tentative D call: TRBD1 (5 bases). The sequence derives from a man aged 60-69 years who had recovered from COVID-19. In nucleotides, the CDR3 is TGTGCCAGCAGTTCCGGGGGGGGCAATCAGCCCCAGCATTTT. This encodes CASSSGGGNQPQHF.